Below, one TCR beta chain is given with its context. This record belongs to a study of blood T cell repertoires in COVID-19. Profiling relied on immunoSEQ multiplex PCR, and the TCRdb table lists in-frame clones only, not all of them. Of tens of thousands of clones in the sample, over 75% are singletons; the top ten hold under 9%. This receptor was obtained from a woman aged 40 to 50 with active COVID-19. Sequenced sample: peripheral blood.

CDR3 sequence reads: CAISEDNSRYGYTF. CDR3 coding DNA: TGTGCCATCAGTGAGGATAACAGCCGCTATGGCTACACCTTC. This chain connects TRBV10-3 to TRBJ1-2; no clear D. V was trimmed by 2 bases and J by 4 bases, leaving 11 bases between them. Germline CDR1 is ENHRY and CDR2 is SYGVKD. The CDR3 runs to 14 residues.